This T cell receptor beta chain comes out of a study of cytomegalovirus exposure and HLA in healthy donors. Study-wide results and limits: The study designated fewer than 200 TCR beta chains cytomegalovirus-associated.

As to this clone: Antigen: not known.

Method: immunoSEQ multiplex PCR; TCRdb's copy keeps in-frame clones and lacks some. The sample has 65,000 to 100,000 clones, roughly 93% seen once. The CDR3 contains 13 residues. Trimming stripped 1 base from V and 4 bases from J, with 5 bases between. CDR1 is SGHTA, CDR2 FQGNSA, per germline. V usage is TRBV7-2 and J usage is TRBJ1-5; no firm D call. This sequence originates from a woman aged 25 to 39 in good health and CMV-seronegative. Specimen: PBMCs. This CDR3 is CASSLGINQPQHF. Written as DNA, the CDR3 is TGTGCCAGCAGCTTAGGTATAAATCAGCCCCAGCATTTT.